Detailed here is one T cell receptor beta chain. Clones were read by immunoSEQ multiplex PCR, and TCRdb kept only the in-frame ones, dropping some. The data hold more than 75,000 clones, with around 85% observed a single time. The sample comes from a study of OX40 agonist ivuxolimab in advanced cancers. V lost 5 bases and J lost 3, with 8 bases in between. The CDR3 contains 12 residues. CDR1 and CDR2 (germline): SGHVS, FQNEAQ. The source material was CD4+ or CD8+ T cells sorted from blood, sampled in a trial of the OX40 agonist ivuxolimab. The rearrangement links TRBV7-8 to TRBJ2-7; D perhaps matches TRBD1 (6 bases). The source is an adult with an advanced solid tumor such as melanoma, head and neck, liver or kidney cancer. CDR3 sequence (DNA): TGTGCCAGCAGCCGGACAGACTACGAGCAGTACTTC. Amino acids: CASSRTDYEQYF.